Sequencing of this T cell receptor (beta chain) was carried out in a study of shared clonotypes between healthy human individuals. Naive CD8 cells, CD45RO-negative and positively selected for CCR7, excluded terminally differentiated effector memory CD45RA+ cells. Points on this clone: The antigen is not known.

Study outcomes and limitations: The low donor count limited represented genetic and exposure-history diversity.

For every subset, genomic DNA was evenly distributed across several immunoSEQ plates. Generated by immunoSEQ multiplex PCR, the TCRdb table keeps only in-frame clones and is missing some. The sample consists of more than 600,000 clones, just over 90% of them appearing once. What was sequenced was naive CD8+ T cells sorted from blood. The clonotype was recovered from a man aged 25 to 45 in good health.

In DNA, the CDR3 is TGTGCCAGCAGTTTAGGCCAGAACGATGGCTACACCTTC. This gives the protein CASSLGQNDGYTF. This rearrangement joins TRBV27 to TRBJ1-2; D gene uncertain. The CDR3 loop spans 13 amino acids. CDR1 is MNHEY and CDR2 is SMNVEV in the germline V gene (reference sequence). V shed 2 bases and J shed 6 bases, with 10 bases lying between them.